The 12 T cell receptor beta chains below were found in one sample sequenced in a study of a mutant IDH1 vaccine in newly diagnosed glioma (dated by TCRdb to about 2021). Library creation used the immunoSEQ multiplex PCR assay. TCRdb retrieved this table from immuneACCESS and kept in-frame rearrangements only. Not all clones are present; in checked studies, unresolved V genes account for under half, and no reason is known for the remainder. The sample profile shows about 68,000 clones; 80% to 85% of them were found once. The biggest ten clones account for 9.5% to 15% of the sample. The antigens for these receptors are not known. The sample's time point, from its label and the paper: week 35, safety follow-up. Every vaccine dose consisted of 300 ug of a 20-mer mutant IDH1 peptide in Montanide, administered subcutaneously together with topical imiquimod. This material consisted of PBMCs, taken from a glioma patient whose treatment included an IDH1 peptide vaccine. The receptors were sampled from a man between 18 and 35 years old with glioma.

This sequence joins TRBV5-1 and TRBJ2-1; D uncertain. V lost 4 bases, J lost 4 bases, and 15 bases lay in between. Per germline, CDR1 SGHRS and CDR2 YFSETQ. The CDR3 length is 15 residues. DNA for the CDR3: TGCGCCAGCAGCCTCTCAGCGTCAACGTACAATGAGCAGTTCTTC. Translated, it gives CASSLSASTYNEQFF.

The chain combines TRBV4-1 with TRBJ1-3, with unresolved D. Between the trimmed V and J ends, which lost 1 base and 0 bases, there was a span of 7 bases. This CDR3 contains 15 residues. Germline lookup yields CDR1 MGHRA and CDR2 YSYEKL. This CDR3 reads CASSQGLSSGNTIYF. The CDR3 nucleotides read TGCGCCAGCAGCCAAGGCCTTAGCTCTGGAAACACCATATATTTT.

This sequence joins TRBV6-5 and TRBJ1-1; tentative D call: TRBD1 (5 bases). Trimming shortened V by 2 bases and J by 1 base, and 11 bases separated the two germline ends. Germline CDR1 MNHEY, CDR2 SVGAGI. The CDR3 totals 15 residues. CDR3 sequence (DNA): TGTGCCAGCAGTTACGGGGCAGGCAAGAACACTGAAGCTTTCTTT. Translated: CASSYGAGKNTEAFF.

The chain is built from TRBV7-8 and TRBJ1-2; the D gene is possibly TRBD1 (5 bases). The CDR3 is made up of 16 amino acids. Germline CDR1 and CDR2: SGHVS and FQNEAQ. Trimming removed 0 bases at V and 7 bases at J, with 18 bases between. The CDR3 here is CASSLAPTDRRVGYTF. In DNA, the CDR3 is TGTGCCAGCAGCTTAGCGCCAACCGACAGAAGGGTTGGCTACACCTTC.

Only one count was recorded for this clone. The chain has TRBV5-1 and TRBJ2-1; tentatively, D is TRBD2 (6 bases). Trimming removed 5 bases from V and 2 bases from J, with 14 bases in between. Germline assignment: CDR1 SGHRS and CDR2 YFSETQ. There are 15 residues in the CDR3. CDR3 loop: CASSLGAGPYNEQFF. The CDR3 nucleotides are TGCGCCAGCAGTCTCGGGGCGGGGCCCTACAATGAGCAGTTCTTC. The full variable domain, in which reference TRBV5-1 and TRBJ2-1 provide the parts outside the CDR3, is KAGVTQTPRYLIKTRGQQVTLSCSPISGHRSVSWYQQTPGQGLQFLFEYFSETQRNKGNFPGRFSGRQFSNSRSEMNVSTLELGDSALYLCASSLGAGPYNEQFFGPGTRLTVL.

This chain connects TRBV28 to TRBJ1-5, with unresolved D. Trimming took 0 bases from V and 4 from J, leaving 13 bases between them. Germline values: CDR1 MDHEN, CDR2 SYDVKM. The CDR3 extends over 16 amino acids. Written as DNA, the CDR3 is TGTGCCAGCAGTTTATGGGTCAGGAGCGGGAATCAGCCCCAGCATTTT. Protein sequence: CASSLWVRSGNQPQHF.

This rearrangement joins TRBV30 to TRBJ2-7, with D unresolved. The CDR3 spans 15 residues. Trimming removed 3 bases from V and 2 bases from J, with 17 bases in between. Germline-derived CDR1 and CDR2 are GTSNPN and SVGIG (reference sequence). DNA of the CDR3: TGTGCCTGGAGGCCCCCGGGCAGAGGAGCCTACGAGCAGTACTTC. It encodes CAWRPPGRGAYEQYF.

V is TRBV7-9 and J is TRBJ1-2; 12 positions match TRBD1. Germline loops: CDR1 SEHNR, CDR2 FQNEAQ (reference sequence). This CDR3 has 16 amino acids. Losses at the gene ends were 5 bases for V and 4 bases for J; bases not matched to a gene: 8. DNA for the CDR3: TGTGCCAGCAGCGAAAAAGGGACAGGGGGCCTCTATGGCTACACCTTC. The encoded protein is CASSEKGTGGLYGYTF.

The chain recombines TRBV9 with TRBJ1-5; D ambiguous. Germline V gene sequence: CDR1 SGDLS, CDR2 YYNGEE. Trimming removed 0 bases at V and 6 bases at J, with 7 bases between. This CDR3 region has 13 residues. The CDR3: CASSVEEFQPQHF. The CDR3 nucleotides are TGTGCCAGCAGCGTAGAGGAATTTCAGCCCCAGCATTTT.

This clone was observed a single time. The chain couples TRBV30 to TRBJ1-4; weak D call: TRBD1 (6 bases). Germline CDR1 GTSNPN, CDR2 SVGIG (reference sequence). V lost 4 bases, J lost 4 bases, and 13 bases lay in between. The CDR3 loop spans 14 amino acids. The CDR3 loop is CAWTQGLINEKLFF. The CDR3 DNA follows: TGTGCCTGGACCCAGGGGTTGATTAATGAAAAACTGTTTTTT.

This chain uses TRBV30 with TRBJ2-2, with D tentatively TRBD1 or TRBD2 (5 bases each). In germline, CDR1 is GTSNPN, CDR2 SVGIG (reference sequence). V lost 1 base to trimming and J lost 2 bases, with 14 bases between them. The CDR3 consists of 16 residues. This chain's CDR3 is CAWSGGLGENTGELFF. For the CDR3, the DNA is TGTGCCTGGAGTGGCGGACTGGGGGAAAACACCGGGGAGCTGTTTTTT. The variable domain in full, completed from reference TRBV30 and TRBJ2-2, reads SQTIHQWPATLVQPVGSPLSLECTVEGTSNPNLYWYRQAAGRGLQLLFYSVGIGQISSEVPQNLSASRPQDRQFILSSKKLLLSDSGFYLCAWSGGLGENTGELFFGEGSRLTVL.

V usage is TRBV2 and J usage is TRBJ2-7; D unclear. The germline V gene has CDR1 SNHLY and CDR2 FYNNEI. The CDR3 runs 12 residues. V was shortened by 4 bases and J by 2 bases, with 6 bases between the two germline ends. The CDR3 spells CASSANAYEQYF. The CDR3 DNA reads as TGTGCCAGCAGTGCGAATGCCTACGAGCAGTACTTC.